What follows is one TCR beta chain and its context. Repertoires were generated with immunoSEQ multiplex PCR, while TCRdb's copy carries only in-frame clones and drops some. Among some 530,000 clones listed, 80% to 90% were seen once. The data originate from a study of blood T cell repertoires in COVID-19. Study summary: Acute-phase and convalescent COVID-19 samples originated in the United States, Italy and Spain.

This CDR3 comprises 16 residues. V was shortened by 2 bases and J by 7 bases, with 18 bases between the two germline ends. The germline gives CDR1 SGHTA, CDR2 FQGNSA. The J gene is TRBJ1-3, the V gene TRBV7-2; D is undetermined. The source is a human donor in a cohort sampled during active COVID-19. The sample consisted of peripheral blood. The CDR3 loop is CASSLSPLGFGNTIYF. Here the CDR3 DNA reads TGTGCCAGCAGCTTAAGCCCCCTCGGTTTCGGGAACACCATATATTTT. The variable domain in full, with the rest retrieved from reference TRBV7-2 and TRBJ1-3, is GAGVSQSPSNKVTEKGKDVELRCDPISGHTALYWYRQSLGQGLEFLIYFQGNSAPDKSGLPSDRFSAERTGGSVSTLTIQRTQQEDSAVYLCASSLSPLGFGNTIYFGEGSWLTVV.